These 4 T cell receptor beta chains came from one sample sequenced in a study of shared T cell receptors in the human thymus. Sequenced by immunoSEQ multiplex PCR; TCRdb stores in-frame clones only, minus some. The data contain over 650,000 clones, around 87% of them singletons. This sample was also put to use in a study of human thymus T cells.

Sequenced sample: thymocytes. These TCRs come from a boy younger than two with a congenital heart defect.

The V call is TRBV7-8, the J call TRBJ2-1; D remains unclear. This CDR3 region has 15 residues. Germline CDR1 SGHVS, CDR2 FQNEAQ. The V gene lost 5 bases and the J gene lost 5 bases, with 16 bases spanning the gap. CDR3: CASSDRTAWDNEQFF. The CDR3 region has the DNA TGTGCCAGCAGCGACCGTACAGCTTGGGACAATGAGCAGTTCTTC.

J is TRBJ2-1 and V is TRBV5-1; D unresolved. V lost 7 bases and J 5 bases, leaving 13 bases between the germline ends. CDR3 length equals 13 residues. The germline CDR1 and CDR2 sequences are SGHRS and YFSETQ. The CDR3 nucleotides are TGCGCCAGCCATTCCTGCGCGAACAATGAGCAGTTCTTC. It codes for CASHSCANNEQFF.

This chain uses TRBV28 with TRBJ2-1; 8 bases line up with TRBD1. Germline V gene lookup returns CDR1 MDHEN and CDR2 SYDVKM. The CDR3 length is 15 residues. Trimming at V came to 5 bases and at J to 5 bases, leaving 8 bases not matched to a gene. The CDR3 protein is CASSRRTGNDNEQFF. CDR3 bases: TGTGCCAGCAGTCGGCGGACAGGGAACGACAATGAGCAGTTCTTC.

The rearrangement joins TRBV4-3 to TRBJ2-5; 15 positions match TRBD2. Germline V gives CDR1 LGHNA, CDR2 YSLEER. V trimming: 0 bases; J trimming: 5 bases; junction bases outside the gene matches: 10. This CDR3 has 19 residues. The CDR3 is CASSQDRTSGRAHVETQYF. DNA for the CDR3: TGCGCCAGCAGCCAAGACCGGACTAGCGGGAGGGCCCATGTTGAGACCCAGTACTTC.